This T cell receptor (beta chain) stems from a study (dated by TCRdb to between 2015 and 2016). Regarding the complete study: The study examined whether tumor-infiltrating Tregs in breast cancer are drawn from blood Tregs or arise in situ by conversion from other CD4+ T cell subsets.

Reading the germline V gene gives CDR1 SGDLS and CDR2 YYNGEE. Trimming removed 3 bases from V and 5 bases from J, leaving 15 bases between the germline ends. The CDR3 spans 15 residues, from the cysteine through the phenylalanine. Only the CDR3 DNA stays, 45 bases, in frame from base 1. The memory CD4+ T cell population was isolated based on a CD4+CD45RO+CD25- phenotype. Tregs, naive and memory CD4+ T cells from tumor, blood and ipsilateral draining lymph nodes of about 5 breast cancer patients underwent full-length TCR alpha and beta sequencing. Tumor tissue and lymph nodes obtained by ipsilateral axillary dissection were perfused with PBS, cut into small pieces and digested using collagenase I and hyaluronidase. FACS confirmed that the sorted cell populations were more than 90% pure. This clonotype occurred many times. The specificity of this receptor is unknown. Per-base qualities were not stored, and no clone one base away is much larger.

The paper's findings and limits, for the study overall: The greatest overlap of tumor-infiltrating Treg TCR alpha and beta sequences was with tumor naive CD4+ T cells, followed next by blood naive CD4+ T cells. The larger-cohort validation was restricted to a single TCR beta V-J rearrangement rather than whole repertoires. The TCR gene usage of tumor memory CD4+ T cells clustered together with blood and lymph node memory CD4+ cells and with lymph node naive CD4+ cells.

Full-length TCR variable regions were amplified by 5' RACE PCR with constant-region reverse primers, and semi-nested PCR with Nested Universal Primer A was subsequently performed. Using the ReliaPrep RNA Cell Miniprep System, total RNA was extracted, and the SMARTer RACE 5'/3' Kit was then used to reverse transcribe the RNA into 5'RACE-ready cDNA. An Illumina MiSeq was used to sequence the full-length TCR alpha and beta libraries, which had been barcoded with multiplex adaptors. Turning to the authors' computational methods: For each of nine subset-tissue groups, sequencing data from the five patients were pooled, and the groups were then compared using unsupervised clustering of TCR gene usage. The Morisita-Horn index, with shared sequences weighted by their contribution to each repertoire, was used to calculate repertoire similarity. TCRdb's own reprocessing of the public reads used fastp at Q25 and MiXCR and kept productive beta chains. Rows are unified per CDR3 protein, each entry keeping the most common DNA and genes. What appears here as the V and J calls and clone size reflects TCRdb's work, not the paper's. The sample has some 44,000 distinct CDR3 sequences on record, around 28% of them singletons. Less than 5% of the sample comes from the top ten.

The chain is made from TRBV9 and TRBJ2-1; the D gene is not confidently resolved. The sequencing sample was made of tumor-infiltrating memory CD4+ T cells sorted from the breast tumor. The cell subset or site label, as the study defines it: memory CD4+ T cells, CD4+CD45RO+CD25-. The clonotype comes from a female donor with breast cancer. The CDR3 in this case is CASSAALGRDNEQFF. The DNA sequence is TGTGCCAGCAGCGCAGCCCTCGGACGGGACAATGAGCAGTTCTTC.